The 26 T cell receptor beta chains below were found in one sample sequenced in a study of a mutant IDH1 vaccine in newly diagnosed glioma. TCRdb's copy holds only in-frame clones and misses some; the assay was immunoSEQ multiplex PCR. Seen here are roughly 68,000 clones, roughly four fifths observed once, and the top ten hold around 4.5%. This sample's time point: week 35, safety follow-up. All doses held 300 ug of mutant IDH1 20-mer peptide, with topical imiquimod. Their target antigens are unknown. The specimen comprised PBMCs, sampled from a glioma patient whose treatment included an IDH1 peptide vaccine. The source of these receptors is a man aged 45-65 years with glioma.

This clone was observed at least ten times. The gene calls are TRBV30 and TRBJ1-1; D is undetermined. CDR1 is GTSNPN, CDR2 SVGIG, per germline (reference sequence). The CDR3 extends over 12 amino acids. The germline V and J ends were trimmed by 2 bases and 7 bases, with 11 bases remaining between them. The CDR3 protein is CAWSRQVGEAFF. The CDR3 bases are TGTGCCTGGAGTCGGCAGGTCGGTGAAGCTTTCTTT.

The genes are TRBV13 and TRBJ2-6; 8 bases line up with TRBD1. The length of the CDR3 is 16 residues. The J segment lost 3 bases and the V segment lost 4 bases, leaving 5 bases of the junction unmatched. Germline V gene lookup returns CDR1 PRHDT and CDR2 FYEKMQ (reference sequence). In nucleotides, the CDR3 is TGTGCCAGCAGCTACTACAGGGGGAGTGGGGCCAACGTCCTGACTTTC. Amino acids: CASSYYRGSGANVLTF.

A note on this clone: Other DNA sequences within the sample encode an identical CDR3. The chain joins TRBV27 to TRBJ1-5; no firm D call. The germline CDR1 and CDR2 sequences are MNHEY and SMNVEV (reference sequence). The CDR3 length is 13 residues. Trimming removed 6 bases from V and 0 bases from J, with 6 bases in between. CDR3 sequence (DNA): TGTGCCAGCAGCCGGTATAGCAATCAGCCCCAGCATTTT. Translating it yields CASSRYSNQPQHF.

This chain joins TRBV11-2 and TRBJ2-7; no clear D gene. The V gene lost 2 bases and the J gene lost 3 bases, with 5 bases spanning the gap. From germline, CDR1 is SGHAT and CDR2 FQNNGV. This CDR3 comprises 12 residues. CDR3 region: CASSLQDYEQYF. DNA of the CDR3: TGTGCCAGCAGCTTACAGGACTACGAGCAGTACTTC.

The CDR3 DNA is TGTGCCACCAGCCAAGACAGGGCCCTGGGGCAGCCCCAGCATTTT. Translation gives CATSQDRALGQPQHF. The rearrangement joins TRBV15 to TRBJ1-5, with 7 bases that match TRBD1. The CDR3 runs to 15 residues. Germline lookup yields CDR1 LNHNV and CDR2 YYDKDF (reference sequence). V lost 5 bases to trimming and J lost 7 bases; unmatched junction nucleotides: 11.

The CDR3 reads CASLRGTMNTEAFF. CDR3 nucleotide sequence: TGTGCCAGTCTAAGGGGGACCATGAACACTGAAGCTTTCTTT. The chain combines TRBV2 with TRBJ1-1; TRBD1 is a possible D gene (6 bases). V gave up 9 bases and J gave up 0 bases, with 14 bases separating them. The CDR3 is made up of 14 amino acids. Per germline, CDR1 SNHLY and CDR2 FYNNEI.

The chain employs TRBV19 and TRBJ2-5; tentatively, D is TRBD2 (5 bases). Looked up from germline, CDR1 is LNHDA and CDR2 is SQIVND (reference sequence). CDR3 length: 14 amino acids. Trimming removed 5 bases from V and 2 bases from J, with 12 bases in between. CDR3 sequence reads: CASSPRTQQETQYF. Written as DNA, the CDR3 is TGTGCCAGTAGTCCCAGGACTCAACAAGAGACCCAGTACTTC. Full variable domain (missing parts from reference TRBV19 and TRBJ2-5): DGGITQSPKYLFRKEGQNVTLSCEQNLNHDAMYWYRQDPGQGLRLIYYSQIVNDFQKGDIAEGYSVSREKKESFPLTVTSAQKNPTAFYLCASSPRTQQETQYFGPGTRLLVL.

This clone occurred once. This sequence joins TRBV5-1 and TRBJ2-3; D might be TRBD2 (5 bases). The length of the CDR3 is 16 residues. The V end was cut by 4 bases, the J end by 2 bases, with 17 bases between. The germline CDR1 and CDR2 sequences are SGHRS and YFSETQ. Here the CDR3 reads CASSRDGLAATDTQYF. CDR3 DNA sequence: TGCGCCAGCAGCCGCGACGGTCTAGCTGCCACAGATACGCAGTATTTT.

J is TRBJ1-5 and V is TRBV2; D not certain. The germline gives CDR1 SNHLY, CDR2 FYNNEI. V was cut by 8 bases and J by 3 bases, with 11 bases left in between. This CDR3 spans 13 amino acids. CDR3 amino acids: CASGTSINQPQHF. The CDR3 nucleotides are TGTGCCAGCGGCACCTCTATCAATCAGCCCCAGCATTTT. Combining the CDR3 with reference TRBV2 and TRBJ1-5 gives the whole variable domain EPEVTQTPSHQVTQMGQEVILRCVPISNHLYFYWYRQILGQKVEFLVSFYNNEISEKSEIFDDQFSVERPDGSNFTLKIRSTKLEDSAMYFCASGTSINQPQHFGDGTRLSIL.

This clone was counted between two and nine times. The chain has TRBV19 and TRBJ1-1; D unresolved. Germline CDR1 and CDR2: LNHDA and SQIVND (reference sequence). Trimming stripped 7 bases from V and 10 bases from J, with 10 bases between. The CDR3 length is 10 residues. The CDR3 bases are TGTGCCAGTATGGGTTCTGGAGCTTTCTTT. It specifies CASMGSGAFF. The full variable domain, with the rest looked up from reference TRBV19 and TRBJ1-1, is DGGITQSPKYLFRKEGQNVTLSCEQNLNHDAMYWYRQDPGQGLRLIYYSQIVNDFQKGDIAEGYSVSREKKESFPLTVTSAQKNPTAFYLCASMGSGAFFGQGTRLTVV.

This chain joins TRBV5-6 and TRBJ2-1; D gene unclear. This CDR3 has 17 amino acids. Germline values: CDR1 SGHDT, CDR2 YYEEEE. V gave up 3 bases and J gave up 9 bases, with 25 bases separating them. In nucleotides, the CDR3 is TGTGCCAGCAGCTCCTCCACGAGAAGGGCTCACCCTGGTGAGCAGTTCTTC. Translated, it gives CASSSSTRRAHPGEQFF.

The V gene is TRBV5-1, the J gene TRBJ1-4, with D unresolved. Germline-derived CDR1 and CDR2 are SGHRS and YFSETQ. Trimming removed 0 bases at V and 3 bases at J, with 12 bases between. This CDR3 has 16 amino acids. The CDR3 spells CASSLGQLGANEKLFF. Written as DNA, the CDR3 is TGCGCCAGCAGCTTGGGCCAGCTAGGCGCTAATGAAAAACTGTTTTTT. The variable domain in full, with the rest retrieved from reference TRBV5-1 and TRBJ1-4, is KAGVTQTPRYLIKTRGQQVTLSCSPISGHRSVSWYQQTPGQGLQFLFEYFSETQRNKGNFPGRFSGRQFSNSRSEMNVSTLELGDSALYLCASSLGQLGANEKLFFGSGTQLSVL.

CDR3 DNA: TGTGCCAGCAGCTCCGGGACTAGCTCCTACGGGGAGCTGTTTTTT. As protein: CASSSGTSSYGELFF. V gene TRBV7-6 combines with J gene TRBJ2-2; 9 bases fit TRBD2. V lost 4 bases to trimming and J lost 7 bases; unmatched junction nucleotides: 7. The CDR3 extends over 15 amino acids. Germline V gene sequence: CDR1 SGHVS, CDR2 FNYEAQ.

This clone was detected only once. The CDR3 nucleotides read TGCGCCAGCAGCCAAGCTGGGGCCGGGGAGCTGTTTTTT. Its protein product is CASSQAGAGELFF. The rearrangement links TRBV4-3 to TRBJ2-2; no clear D. Trimming left V 1 base short and J 6 bases short, with 6 bases between. Germline lookup yields CDR1 LGHNA and CDR2 YSLEER. This CDR3 has 13 amino acids.

The CDR3 DNA reads TGTGCCAGCAGTCTTGGGGTAGCGGGTGAGCAGTTCTTC. This sequence encodes CASSLGVAGEQFF. The chain uses TRBV27 and TRBJ2-1; the match to TRBD2 covers 7 bases. Per the germline V gene, CDR1 is MNHEY and CDR2 is SMNVEV (reference sequence). The V gene end was trimmed by 5 bases and the J gene end by 9 bases; junction bases not matched to a gene: 7. The length of the CDR3 is 13 residues.

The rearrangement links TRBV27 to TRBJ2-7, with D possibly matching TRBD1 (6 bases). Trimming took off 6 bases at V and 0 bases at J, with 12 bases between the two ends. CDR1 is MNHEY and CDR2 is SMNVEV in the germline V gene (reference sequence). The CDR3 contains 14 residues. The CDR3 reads CASRARTDSYEQYF. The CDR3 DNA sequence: TGTGCCAGCAGGGCTCGGACAGACTCCTACGAGCAGTACTTC.

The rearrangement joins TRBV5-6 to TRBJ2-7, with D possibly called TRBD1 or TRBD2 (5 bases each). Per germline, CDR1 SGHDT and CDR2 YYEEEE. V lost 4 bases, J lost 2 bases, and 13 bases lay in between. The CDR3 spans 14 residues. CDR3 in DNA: TGTGCCAGCAGCCCCGGGACGTTTCCCTACGAGCAGTACTTC. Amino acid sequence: CASSPGTFPYEQYF.

CDR3 DNA sequence: TGTGCCAGCAGCTTAGGGACTATCAGAGACACCGGGGAGCTGTTTTTT. As protein: CASSLGTIRDTGELFF. The V gene is TRBV11-1, the J gene TRBJ2-2; tentatively, D is TRBD2 (6 bases). Looked up from germline, CDR1 is SGHAT and CDR2 is FQDESV (reference sequence). This CDR3 region has 16 residues. The ends were cut back, 1 base at V and 3 bases at J, with 12 bases in the middle.

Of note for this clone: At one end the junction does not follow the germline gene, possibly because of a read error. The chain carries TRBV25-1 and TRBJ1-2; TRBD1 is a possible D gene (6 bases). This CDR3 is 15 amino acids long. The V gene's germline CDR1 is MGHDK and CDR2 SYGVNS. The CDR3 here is CASSGSWRGSYDYTF. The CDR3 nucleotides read TGTGCCAGCAGTGGGTCGTGGAGGGGGAGCTATGACTACACCTTC.

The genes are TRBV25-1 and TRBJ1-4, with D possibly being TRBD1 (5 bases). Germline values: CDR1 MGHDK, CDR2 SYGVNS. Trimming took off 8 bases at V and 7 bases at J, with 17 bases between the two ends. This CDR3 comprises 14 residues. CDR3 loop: CASVSQGSLEKLFF. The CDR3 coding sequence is TGTGCCAGCGTGAGTCAGGGATCCCTTGAAAAACTGTTTTTT.

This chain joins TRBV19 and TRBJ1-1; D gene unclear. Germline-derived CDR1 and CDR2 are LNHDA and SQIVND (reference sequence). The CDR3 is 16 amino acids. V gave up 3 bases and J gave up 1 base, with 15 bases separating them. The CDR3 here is CASSINREAPNTEAFF. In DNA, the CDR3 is TGTGCCAGTAGTATTAACAGAGAGGCTCCGAACACTGAAGCTTTCTTT.

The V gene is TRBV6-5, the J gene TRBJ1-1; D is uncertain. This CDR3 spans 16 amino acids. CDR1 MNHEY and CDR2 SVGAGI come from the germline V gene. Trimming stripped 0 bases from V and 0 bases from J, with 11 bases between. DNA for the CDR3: TGTGCCAGCAGTTACTCGACGGAACGGTTGAACACTGAAGCTTTCTTT. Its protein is CASSYSTERLNTEAFF.

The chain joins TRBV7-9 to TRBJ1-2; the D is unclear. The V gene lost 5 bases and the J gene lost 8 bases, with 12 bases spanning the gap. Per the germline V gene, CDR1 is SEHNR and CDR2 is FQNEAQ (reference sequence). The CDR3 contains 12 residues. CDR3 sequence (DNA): TGTGCCAGCAGCCCCGGAAAGGCAGGCTACACCTTC. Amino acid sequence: CASSPGKAGYTF.

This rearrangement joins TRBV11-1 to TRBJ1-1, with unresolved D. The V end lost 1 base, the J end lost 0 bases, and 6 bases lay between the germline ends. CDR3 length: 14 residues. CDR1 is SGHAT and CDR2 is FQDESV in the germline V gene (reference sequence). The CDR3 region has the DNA TGTGCCAGCAGCTTAGACAGACTGAACACTGAAGCTTTCTTT. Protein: CASSLDRLNTEAFF.

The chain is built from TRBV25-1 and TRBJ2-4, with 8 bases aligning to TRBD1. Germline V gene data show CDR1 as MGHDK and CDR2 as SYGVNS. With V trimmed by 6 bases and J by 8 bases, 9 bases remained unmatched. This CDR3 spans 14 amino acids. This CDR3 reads CASSLRQGADIQYF. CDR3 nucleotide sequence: TGTGCCAGCAGCCTGAGGCAGGGGGCAGACATTCAGTACTTC.

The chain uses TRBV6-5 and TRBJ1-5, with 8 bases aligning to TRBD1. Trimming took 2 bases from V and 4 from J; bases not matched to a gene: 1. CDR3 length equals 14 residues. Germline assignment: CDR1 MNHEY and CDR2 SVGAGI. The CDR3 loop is CASSYRTGNQPQHF. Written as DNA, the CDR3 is TGTGCCAGCAGTTACAGGACAGGGAATCAGCCCCAGCATTTT.